The present TCR beta chain was sequenced within a study of blood T cell repertoires in COVID-19. The CDR3 spans 12 residues. V lost 6 bases to trimming and J lost 7 bases; unmatched junction nucleotides: 4. Only in-frame clones appear in the TCRdb table, and some are missing; sequencing was by immunoSEQ multiplex PCR. This sample yields roughly 100,000 clones, of which roughly 86% are seen a single time; about 25% belongs to the top ten. The chain joins TRBV12-3 or TRBV12-4 to TRBJ2-7; 9 nucleotides agree with TRBD2. Sequencing was carried out using peripheral blood. This TCR was recovered from a human donor in a cohort sampled during active COVID-19. The DNA for the CDR3 is TGTGCCAGCAGCCCGAGCGGGGGGGAGCAGTACTTC. Amino acids: CASSPSGGEQYF.